These 18 T cell receptor beta chains were sequenced from one sample in a study of shared clonotypes between healthy human individuals. The data were produced by immunoSEQ multiplex PCR, yet TCRdb's version contains in-frame clones alone and is incomplete. The repertoire holds some 1 million clones, 60% to 80% seen once, with approximately 1.5% in the top ten. The sequencing input was memory CD4+ T cells sorted from blood. Subset of the sample: CD45RA-negative fraction. All receptors come from a man aged 18 to 30 in good health.

This clone was found a few times. The rearrangement links TRBV6-5 to TRBJ1-1, with D uncertain. This CDR3 is 12 amino acids long. Germline values: CDR1 MNHEY, CDR2 SVGAGI. The V end was cut by 7 bases, the J end by 4 bases, with 10 bases between. CDR3: CASTTPGTEAFF. In nucleotides, the CDR3 is TGTGCCAGCACCACCCCAGGCACTGAAGCTTTCTTT.

V usage is TRBV10-3 and J usage is TRBJ1-3; D is possibly TRBD1 (5 bases). Trimming removed 10 bases from V and 0 bases from J, with 13 bases in between. The CDR3 spans 14 residues. From germline, CDR1 is ENHRY and CDR2 SYGVKD. The CDR3 reads CATADSRSGNTIYF. The DNA of the CDR3 is TGTGCCACCGCCGACAGCCGCTCTGGAAACACCATATATTTT.

The sample holds one count of this clone. The genes are TRBV27 and TRBJ1-5; D is perhaps TRBD1 (6 bases). The CDR3 contains 14 residues. Deletions cut 10 bases from V and 3 bases from J, with 16 bases between. Germline V gene lookup returns CDR1 MNHEY and CDR2 SMNVEV (reference sequence). Written as DNA, the CDR3 is TGTGCCACCTCGGCAGGGGAATCCAATCAGCCCCAGCATTTT. Protein sequence: CATSAGESNQPQHF.

A note on this clone: The identical CDR3 is also encoded by other nucleotide sequences in the sample. V usage is TRBV18 and J usage is TRBJ1-1; tentatively, D is TRBD1 (6 bases). Trimming shortened V by 3 bases and J by 0 bases, and 11 bases separated the two germline ends. CDR3 length equals 15 residues. CDR1 and CDR2 from the germline V gene are KGHSH and LQKENI. DNA of the CDR3: TGTGCCAGCTCACCGTCGGACAGCCTGAACACTGAAGCTTTCTTT. Translation gives CASSPSDSLNTEAFF.

The chain combines TRBV5-4 with TRBJ2-3; 9 bases map to TRBD2. The V gene end was trimmed by 9 bases and the J gene end by 5 bases; junction bases not matched to a gene: 10. The V gene's germline CDR1 is SGHNT and CDR2 YYREEE (reference sequence). This CDR3 comprises 14 residues. CDR3 in amino acids: CATSRGGGEDTQYF. DNA of the CDR3: TGTGCCACCTCCCGGGGCGGGGGGGAAGATACGCAGTATTTT. The full variable domain, in which reference TRBV5-4 and TRBJ2-3 provide the parts outside the CDR3, is ETGVTQSPTHLIKTRGQQVTLRCSSQSGHNTVSWYQQALGQGPQFIFQYYREEENGRGNFPPRFSGLQFPNYSSELNVNALELDDSALYLCATSRGGGEDTQYFGPGTRLTVL.

V usage is TRBV30 and J usage is TRBJ1-6; D is uncertain. Germline V gene lookup returns CDR1 GTSNPN and CDR2 SVGIG (reference sequence). V gave up 4 bases and J gave up 5 bases, with 12 bases separating them. The CDR3 is made up of 14 amino acids. This CDR3 is CAWTEGNHNSPLHF. DNA for the CDR3: TGTGCCTGGACGGAAGGCAATCATAATTCACCCCTCCACTTT. Using reference TRBV30 and TRBJ1-6 for the parts outside the CDR3, the full variable domain is SQTIHQWPATLVQPVGSPLSLECTVEGTSNPNLYWYRQAAGRGLQLLFYSVGIGQISSEVPQNLSASRPQDRQFILSSKKLLLSDSGFYLCAWTEGNHNSPLHFGNGTRLTVT.

The chain uses TRBV18 and TRBJ2-7; tentatively, D is TRBD1 (6 bases). Germline CDR1 KGHSH, CDR2 LQKENI. V was shortened by 6 bases and J by 6 bases, with 18 bases between the two germline ends. This CDR3 comprises 14 residues. The CDR3 spells CASSWDTLMTEQYF. In DNA form, the CDR3 reads TGTGCCAGCTCTTGGGACACTCTAATGACCGAGCAGTACTTC.

The CDR3 DNA sequence: TGCGCCAGCAGCTTGGGTAGCGGGAGCGGCGATAAGACCCAGTACTTC. Its protein product is CASSLGSGSGDKTQYF. The chain is built from TRBV5-1 and TRBJ2-5, with 9 positions matching TRBD2. The CDR3 is 16 residues long. CDR1 and CDR2 (germline): SGHRS, YFSETQ. The junction had 9 bases not matched to a gene; V was cut back by 0 bases and J by 6 bases.

In this sample, this clone turned up a few times. The rearrangement uses TRBV9 and TRBJ1-6, with a weak D call TRBD1 (6 bases). The CDR3 runs 15 residues. Germline CDR1 reads SGDLS; CDR2 reads YYNGEE. The germline V and J ends were trimmed by 7 bases and 5 bases, with 16 bases remaining between them. The CDR3 DNA reads TGTGCCAGCGGAACGGGGGCGGGAAATAATTCACCCCTCCACTTT. Its protein is CASGTGAGNNSPLHF.

This chain uses TRBV6-1 with TRBJ1-4; 8 bases agree with TRBD1. The length of the CDR3 is 15 residues. The ends lost 1 base at V and 7 bases at J; junction bases unmatched: 5. Per germline, CDR1 MNHNS and CDR2 SASEGT. DNA of the CDR3: TGTGCCAGCAGTGAAGATCCAGGGGGCTTTGAAAAACTGTTTTTT. This encodes CASSEDPGGFEKLFF.

This clone was seen a single time. This chain connects TRBV25-1 to TRBJ2-7; D is uncertain. There are 12 residues in the CDR3. Germline values: CDR1 MGHDK, CDR2 SYGVNS. Trimming pared 2 bases from V and 5 bases from J, leaving 7 bases between. The CDR3, as DNA: TGTGCCAGCAGTGAAGGAAGGGACGAGCAGTACTTC. Translation: CASSEGRDEQYF.

This clone was counted between two and nine times. J is TRBJ1-1 and V is TRBV9; D uncertain. Per germline, CDR1 SGDLS and CDR2 YYNGEE. V was cut by 1 base and J by 6 bases, with 10 bases left in between. CDR3 length equals 13 residues. The CDR3 protein is CASSVRVGSEAFF. CDR3 nucleotide sequence: TGTGCCAGCAGCGTAAGGGTAGGGTCTGAAGCTTTCTTT.

This clone is a singleton in its sample. The rearrangement links TRBV18 to TRBJ2-1, with TRBD1 matching over 7 bases. The CDR3 is made up of 14 amino acids. The ends lost 3 bases at V and 9 bases at J; junction bases unmatched: 8. The V gene's germline CDR1 is KGHSH and CDR2 LQKENI. The CDR3 sequence: CASSPQGSGGEQFF. For the CDR3, the DNA is TGTGCCAGCTCACCTCAAGGCTCAGGGGGTGAGCAGTTCTTC.

The chain combines TRBV18 with TRBJ1-1, with TRBD1 as a possible D gene (5 bases). Germline V gives CDR1 KGHSH, CDR2 LQKENI. The CDR3 totals 14 residues. V gave up 5 bases and J gave up 0 bases, with 10 bases separating them. The CDR3: CASSFQGMNTEAFF. The CDR3 DNA is TGTGCCAGCTCATTTCAGGGCATGAACACTGAAGCTTTCTTT.

This clone was counted many times. The gene calls are TRBV11-1 and TRBJ2-2, with 12 bases aligning to TRBD2. The germline gives CDR1 SGHAT, CDR2 FQDESV (reference sequence). Trimming cost V 0 bases and J 5 bases; bases outside gene matches: 1. CDR3 size: 16 residues. The CDR3 nucleotides read TGTGCCAGCAGCTTAGCGGGACTAGCGGGTACCGGGGAGCTGTTTTTT. Translating gives CASSLAGLAGTGELFF.

The rearrangement joins TRBV4-3 to TRBJ2-3, with D possibly being TRBD2 (6 bases). This CDR3 contains 18 residues. Per germline, CDR1 LGHNA and CDR2 YSLEER. Trimming took off 3 bases at V and 0 bases at J, with 19 bases between the two ends. DNA for the CDR3: TGCGCCAGCAGCCAGCGGGACTTCCTCGACCCTAGCACAGATACGCAGTATTTT. It codes for CASSQRDFLDPSTDTQYF.

V usage is TRBV10-3 and J usage is TRBJ1-6, with unresolved D. Trimming removed 3 bases at V and 9 bases at J, with 15 bases between. CDR1 and CDR2 from the germline V gene are ENHRY and SYGVKD. CDR3 length equals 15 residues. The CDR3 spells CAISEYRADISPLHF. The CDR3, as DNA: TGTGCCATCAGTGAATATAGGGCCGACATTTCACCCCTCCACTTT.

The chain couples TRBV21-1 to TRBJ1-5; no DNA check was done on the table's D call, TRBD1. TRBV21-1 is marked as a pseudogene. The CDR3 totals 17 residues. The CDR3 DNA is TGTGCCAGCAGCAAAGCTGGGGCTGATGATAGCAATCAGCCCCAGCATTTT. Translation: CASSKAGADDSNQPQHF.